The clone carrying this TCR beta chain was counted only a few times. Its cognate antigen is unknown. V was pared by 4 bases and J by 0 bases, with 11 bases between. The CDR3 length is 15 residues. The germline CDR1 and CDR2 sequences are MGHRA and YSYEKL. The sample is drawn from a study of blood T cells in healthy people across ages. Primers used in a second PCR of about 7 to 12 cycles were a sample-barcoded 5' primer and a J-beta primer mix. Each CDR3 protein is one row after TCRdb ran MiXCR on the 5' RACE reads. Of roughly 930,000 distinct CDR3 sequences detected, roughly 43% appear once; the ten largest clones hold under 15%. Study-level results: In long-lived donors, naive CD4+ cell counts and diversity exceeded those of aged donors. TCR beta diversity correlated strongly with naive T cell percentage.

In terms of origin and age, donors were healthy Caucasian individuals from Russia aged 6 to 90. The sample was blood. The gene calls are TRBV4-1 and TRBJ2-3; tentative D call: TRBD2 (6 bases). The origin of this receptor is a young man in good health. CDR3 in DNA: TGCGCCAGCAGCCTCCGGGACTTTAGCACAGATACGCAGTATTTT. The encoded protein is CASSLRDFSTDTQYF.